The 10 T cell receptor beta chains reported below all come from one sample, sequenced in a study of Ad26.COV2.S vaccination and SARS-CoV-2 variants. Assay: immunoSEQ multiplex PCR; the TCRdb copy retains only in-frame clones and omits some. This table has 300,000 to 400,000 clones, roughly 84% appearing once. Treatment noted: 15 to 20 received Ad26.COV2.S at low or high dose, single or two shots; several received placebo; per-sample allocation not given. Sample collection was performed on day 63 after the first vaccine or placebo injection. The specimen comprised peripheral blood, sampled in a trial of Ad26.COV2.S vaccine versus placebo. The receptors derive from a person between 18 and 59 years old who received the Ad26.COV2.S COVID-19 vaccine or a placebo.

V usage is TRBV29-1 and J usage is TRBJ1-2; TRBD1 matches 8 bases. Germline CDR1 is SQVTM and CDR2 is ANQGSEA. The CDR3 is 14 amino acids. J was trimmed by 7 bases and V by 0 bases; bases with no gene match: 7. The CDR3 region is CSVEEKDRAGGYTF. The CDR3 DNA sequence: TGCAGCGTTGAAGAGAAGGACAGGGCGGGTGGCTACACCTTC. Drawing the rest from reference TRBV29-1 and TRBJ1-2, the complete variable domain is SAVISQKPSRDICQRGTSLTIQCQVDSQVTMMFWYRQQPGQSLTLIATANQGSEATYESGFVIDKFPISRPNLTFSTLTVSNMSPEDSSIYLCSVEEKDRAGGYTFGSGTRLTVV.

The gene calls are TRBV6-6 and TRBJ1-1; 8 bases map to TRBD1. V trimming: 5 bases; J trimming: 1 base; junction bases outside the gene matches: 6. Germline V gives CDR1 MNHNY, CDR2 SVGAGI (reference sequence). The CDR3 sequence is 15 residues long. CDR3 protein: CASSLPGQENTEAFF. DNA of the CDR3: TGTGCCAGCAGTCTTCCGGGACAGGAGAACACTGAAGCTTTCTTT.

The chain carries TRBV6-5 and TRBJ1-3; TRBD1 matches at 7 bases. J was trimmed by 7 bases and V by 6 bases; bases with no gene match: 6. Germline V gives CDR1 MNHEY, CDR2 SVGAGI. The CDR3 spans 13 residues. CDR3 nucleotide sequence: TGTGCCAGCAGGGAGGGGGCACTGAACACCATATATTTT. Translation: CASREGALNTIYF.

This clone appeared a few times. The V call is TRBV12-3 or TRBV12-4, the J call TRBJ1-5, with unresolved D. Trimming cost V 5 bases and J 4 bases, with 6 bases left between them. The CDR3 extends over 12 amino acids. The CDR3 spells CASSPPNQPQHF. The DNA of the CDR3 is TGTGCCAGCAGTCCACCTAATCAGCCCCAGCATTTT.

This rearrangement joins TRBV27 to TRBJ1-2; 8 positions agree with TRBD1. V shed 0 bases and J 7 bases; nucleotides not matched to a gene: 16. This CDR3 has 18 amino acids. Germline lookup yields CDR1 MNHEY and CDR2 SMNVEV (reference sequence). The CDR3 region has the DNA TGTGCCAGCAGTTTATCCTCTTTTCGACAGGGGTGGTTATTTGGCTACACCTTC. Its protein product is CASSLSSFRQGWLFGYTF.

The V and J genes are TRBV27 and TRBJ1-2; no clear D gene. The CDR3 is 14 residues long. With 1 base removed from V and 8 bases from J, the gap between germline ends came to 14 bases. Looked up from germline, CDR1 is MNHEY and CDR2 is SMNVEV (reference sequence). The CDR3 reads CASSLYPAGEGYTF. Here the CDR3 DNA reads TGTGCCAGCAGTTTATACCCCGCGGGTGAAGGCTACACCTTC.

On this clone: One end of the junction is discordant with germline, which a read error may explain. The chain links TRBV7-9 to TRBJ1-1; D not certain. The CDR3 spans 11 residues. Per the germline V gene, CDR1 is SEHNR and CDR2 is FQNEAQ (reference sequence). Written as DNA, the CDR3 is TGTGCCAGCACCCTAGCGGAGAGGGAACTCTTT. Translated: CASTLAERELF. Looking up the rest from reference TRBV7-9 and TRBJ1-1 gives the full variable domain: DTGVSQNPRHKITKRGQNVTFRCDPISEHNRLYWYRQTLGQGPEFLTYFQNEAQLEKSRLLSDRFSAERPKGSFSTLEIQRTEQGDSAMYLCASTLAERELFGQGTRLTVV.

J is TRBJ2-7 and V is TRBV12-3 or TRBV12-4, with TRBD1 matching 7 bases. V was pared by 6 bases and J by 4 bases, with 6 bases of the junction left unmatched. The CDR3 runs to 13 residues. The CDR3 protein is CASSRDRKYEQYF. In DNA, the CDR3 is TGTGCCAGCAGCCGGGACAGAAAATACGAGCAGTACTTC.

The gene calls are TRBV6-5 and TRBJ2-7; D gene uncertain. Germline CDR1 MNHEY, CDR2 SVGAGI. V was clipped by 7 bases and J by 3 bases, with 10 bases between them. CDR3 length: 12 amino acids. CDR3 protein: CASKGTNYEQYF. The CDR3 nucleotides read TGTGCCAGCAAGGGCACCAACTACGAGCAGTACTTC.

The chain is built from TRBV6-6 and TRBJ1-6; TRBD1 matches at 10 bases. From germline, CDR1 is MNHNY and CDR2 SVGAGI (reference sequence). The CDR3 runs 15 residues. The ends lost 7 bases at V and 5 bases at J; junction bases unmatched: 5. CDR3 in DNA: TGTGCCAGCACCCTGGGACAGGGGAATAATTCACCCCTCCACTTT. This translates into CASTLGQGNNSPLHF.